This T cell receptor beta chain was sequenced during a study of cytomegalovirus exposure and HLA in healthy donors. Amplification used 60 Vbeta primers and 13 Jbeta primers. TCRdb's copy holds only in-frame clones and misses some; the assay was immunoSEQ multiplex PCR. The sample carries about 190,000 clones, more than 70% recorded once. Sequenced sample: PBMCs. This TCR was recovered from a man aged 40-50 years in good health and CMV-seropositive.

CDR3 loop: CASYSGAENTEAFF. The CDR3 DNA is TGTGCCAGTTACTCAGGGGCAGAAAACACTGAAGCTTTCTTT. The rearrangement uses TRBV6-1 and TRBJ1-1, with D possibly being TRBD1 (6 bases). This CDR3 is built from 14 residues. Germline CDR1 and CDR2: MNHNS and SASEGT. V was pared by 9 bases and J by 2 bases, with 16 bases between.